The clone carrying this T cell receptor (beta chain) was picked up a small number of times. As yet, its antigen is unknown. The data derive from a study of T cells in Graves' hyperthyroidism and ophthalmopathy. Regions amplified from RNA transcripts were the TCR beta CDR3 regions. TCR CDR3 regions were first amplified by RT-PCR with HTBI primers. TCRdb reprocessed the multiplex PCR reads with MiXCR, giving one entry per CDR3 protein. The sample contains a few hundred thousand distinct CDR3 sequences, 15% to 20% of which appear only once. Overall study findings and caveats: Expanded thyroid clonotypes (above 0.001) were mostly also found in blood.

The CDR3 is 14 residues long. Germline V CDR1 and CDR2: DFQATT, SNEGSKA (reference sequence). V shed 6 bases, J shed 4 bases, and the junction held 10 bases outside the gene matches. The receptor's source is a man over 45 with Graves' ophthalmopathy. The chain links TRBV20-1 to TRBJ2-7; 9 positions match TRBD1. Sequencing was done on a sample of blood. The CDR3 coding sequence is TGCAGTGCCCTCCCCCCGGGACAGGGTTACGAGCAGTACTTC. It specifies CSALPPGQGYEQYF.